A selection of T cell receptor beta chains follows, all from one sample in a study of tissue T cells after allogeneic stem cell transplantation. Sequencing was performed with immunoSEQ multiplex PCR; in TCRdb, only in-frame clones are kept and a portion is missing. The sample records roughly 42,000 clones, 80% to 95% being singletons. This specimen consisted of blood, obtained before transplantation. These receptors were obtained from a woman aged 35 to 69 who later had graft-versus-host disease after an allogeneic stem cell transplant. CDR3s include the opening cysteine and the closing phenylalanine or tryptophan. A D gene is named only where the DNA matches it firmly. Clone size, where shown, is once, few, many, or a class for clones that have expanded.

-	TRBV12-3/TRBV12-4	TRBD2	TRBJ2-3	TGTGCCAGCAGGGAGAATAGCGGGAGTACGCAGTATTTT	CASRENSGSTQYF
-	TRBV6-5	-	TRBJ2-7	TGTGCCAGCAGTTACCAACCAGTAGTTACCTACGAGCAGTACTTC	CASSYQPVVTYEQYF
-	TRBV28	-	TRBJ1-1	TGTGCCAGCAGACCCACGACAGGCAACACTGAAGCTTTCTTT	CASRPTTGNTEAFF
once	TRBV4-3	TRBD2	TRBJ2-7	TGCGCCAGCAGCCAAGATCCAGCGGGATCCTACGAGCAGTACTTC	CASSQDPAGSYEQYF
-	TRBV19	TRBD1	TRBJ2-7	TGTGCCAGTAGGACCGACAGGGGGCACGGCGAGCAGTACTTC	CASRTDRGHGEQYF
-	TRBV6-6	-	TRBJ2-7	TGTGCCAGCAGCTCCCTCCGCCCGGACGAGCAGTACTTC	CASSSLRPDEQYF
-	TRBV27	-	TRBJ2-7	TGTGCCAGCAGTTCCGACTCCTACGAGCAGTACTTC	CASSSDSYEQYF
-	TRBV6-6	-	TRBJ1-5	TGTGCCAGCAGTTATTCTGACCCCATTCAGCCCCAGCATTTT	CASSYSDPIQPQHF
-	TRBV27	TRBD1	TRBJ1-2	TGTGCCAGCAGTTTCTCAGCTCTGGGACAGGGCTATGGCTACACCTTC	CASSFSALGQGYGYTF
-	TRBV2	TRBD2	TRBJ2-2	TGTGCCAGCAGCGGGACTAGGAACACCGGGGAGCTGTTTTTT	CASSGTRNTGELFF
-	TRBV7-9	TRBD1	TRBJ1-2	TGTGCCGGCCAACCCGACAGGGGGCGGAACTATGGCTACACCTTC	CAGQPDRGRNYGYTF
-	TRBV9	-	TRBJ1-3	TGTGCCAGCAGCGTATTGGACAGCTCTGGAAACACCATATATTTT	CASSVLDSSGNTIYF
-	TRBV27	TRBD1	TRBJ2-7	TGTGCCAGCAGTGACAGGGGGCGCGGCGACGAGCAGTACTTC	CASSDRGRGDEQYF
-	TRBV7-9	-	TRBJ1-5	TGTGCCAGCAGCTTAGGACCCAATAGCAATCAGCCCCAGCATTTT	CASSLGPNSNQPQHF
-	TRBV5-1	-	TRBJ1-4	TGCGCCAGCAGCGAGACTTCAACTAATGAAAAACTGTTTTTT	CASSETSTNEKLFF
-	TRBV3-1/TRBV3-2	-	TRBJ1-1	TGTGCCAGCAGCCTAGGGACTGTTAACACTGAAGCTTTCTTT	CASSLGTVNTEAFF
-	TRBV29-1	TRBD2	TRBJ2-3	TGCAGCGTTGCCCCTAGCGGGAGTCAAGATACGCAGTATTTT	CSVAPSGSQDTQYF
-	TRBV7-2	TRBD2	TRBJ2-7	TGTGCCAGCAGCTTAGTCCCCCGGCTAGCGGAATCCTACGAGCAGTACTTC	CASSLVPRLAESYEQYF
-	TRBV9	TRBD2	TRBJ2-1	TGTGCCAGCAGCGTAGTAGGGGAGGGACTAGCGGGAGGTGTGCAGTTCTTC	CASSVVGEGLAGGVQFF
-	TRBV27	TRBD1	TRBJ1-1	TGTGCCAGCAGAAGACAGGGGGTATCTAGTAACGCTGAAGCTTTCTTT	CASRRQGVSSNAEAFF
-	TRBV3-1/TRBV3-2	-	TRBJ2-5	TGTGCCAGCAGCCAAGAGGGGCTAGTCACCCAGTACTTC	CASSQEGLVTQYF
-	TRBV10-1	-	TRBJ1-1	TGCGCCAGCAGCGGGGGCGCGCAAGCTTTCTTT	CASSGGAQAFF
-	TRBV25-1	-	TRBJ2-7	TGTGCCAGCAGTGCGCCGGAGAGTGTCTCCTACGAGCAGTACTTC	CASSAPESVSYEQYF
-	TRBV5-1	-	TRBJ2-2	TGCGCCAGCAGCTTGGTGGGCGAGAACACCGGGGAGCTGTTTTTT	CASSLVGENTGELFF
-	TRBV7-8	-	TRBJ1-5	TGTGCCAGCAGCTTGGACACAAACGGACACCAAGGCAATCAGCCCCAGCATTTT	CASSLDTNGHQGNQPQHF
-	TRBV3-1/TRBV3-2	TRBD2	TRBJ2-1	TGTGCCAGCAGCACCGGGACTAGCGGGAGAGGCAATGAGCAGTTCTTC	CASSTGTSGRGNEQFF
-	TRBV18	TRBD1	TRBJ1-1	TGTGCCAGCTCACCACAGAAGGGGGCGGGTACTGAAGCTTTCTTT	CASSPQKGAGTEAFF
-	TRBV6-5	TRBD1	TRBJ1-2	TGTGCCAGCGGAGAACCGGGACAGGGCGTCTATGGCTACACCTTC	CASGEPGQGVYGYTF
-	TRBV11-2	TRBD1	TRBJ1-3	TGTGCCAGCAGCTCCGTACAGGGGGCTGGAAACACCATATATTTT	CASSSVQGAGNTIYF
-	TRBV9	-	TRBJ2-4	TGTGCCAGCAGCGTAGACGGGACAAAGAAAAACATTCAGTACTTC	CASSVDGTKKNIQYF
-	TRBV6-6	-	TRBJ1-2	TGTGCCAGCAGTTACACTGCAATATCTAACTATGGCTACACCTTC	CASSYTAISNYGYTF
-	TRBV7-2	TRBD2	TRBJ2-7	TGTGCCAGCAGCCCGACGGGGGGGGCGCCTCAAGTCTACGAGCAGTACTTC	CASSPTGGAPQVYEQYF
-	TRBV20-1	-	TRBJ1-1	TGCAGTGCAGGGGCCACTGAAGCTTTCTTT	CSAGATEAFF
-	TRBV7-2	TRBD2	TRBJ2-3	TGTGCCAGCAGACCACCGGGACTAGCGGGAGGCCGCACAGATACGCAGTATTTT	CASRPPGLAGGRTDTQYF
-	TRBV28	TRBD1	TRBJ2-7	TGTGCCACCCAGGGGGTGCCAACCTACGAGCAGTACTTC	CATQGVPTYEQYF
-	TRBV5-1	TRBD1	TRBJ1-2	TGCGCCAGCAGCGTGGACAGGGTGGAAGGCTACACCTTC	CASSVDRVEGYTF
-	TRBV4-1	-	TRBJ1-2	TGCGCCAGCAGCCAAGAAGGAGGAAACTATGGCTACACCTTC	CASSQEGGNYGYTF
-	TRBV5-7	-	TRBJ2-7	TGTGCCAGCAGCTGGCCGGGACGCCGTTCCTACGAGCAGTACTTC	CASSWPGRRSYEQYF
-	TRBV30	TRBD1	TRBJ1-1	TGTGCCTGGAGTTCGACAGGGAGTACTGAAGCTTTCTTT	CAWSSTGSTEAFF
-	TRBV5-1	-	TRBJ1-2	TGCGCCAGCAGCTTGGGACAGAACTATGGCTACACCTTC	CASSLGQNYGYTF
once	TRBV9	-	TRBJ1-1	TGTGCCAGCAGCGTAGGGTTTGTGAAAACTGAAGCTTTCTTT	CASSVGFVKTEAFF